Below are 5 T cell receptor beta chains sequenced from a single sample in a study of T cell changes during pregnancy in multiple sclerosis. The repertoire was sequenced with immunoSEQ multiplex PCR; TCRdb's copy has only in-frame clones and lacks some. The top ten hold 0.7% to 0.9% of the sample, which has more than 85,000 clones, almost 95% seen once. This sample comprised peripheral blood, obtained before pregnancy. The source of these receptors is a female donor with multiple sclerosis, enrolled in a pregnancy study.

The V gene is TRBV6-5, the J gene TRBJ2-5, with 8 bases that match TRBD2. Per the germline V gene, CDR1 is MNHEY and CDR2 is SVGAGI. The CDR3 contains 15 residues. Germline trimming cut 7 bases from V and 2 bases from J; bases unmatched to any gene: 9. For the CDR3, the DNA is TGTGCCAGCACCTCCGGGGGGGTTGGGCAAGAGACCCAGTACTTC. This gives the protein CASTSGGVGQETQYF.

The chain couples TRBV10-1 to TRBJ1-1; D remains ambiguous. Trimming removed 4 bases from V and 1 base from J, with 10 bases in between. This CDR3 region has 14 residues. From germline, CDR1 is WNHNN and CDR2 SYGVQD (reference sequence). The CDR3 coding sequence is TGCGCCAGCAGTGCCCTGGGGAGGAACACTGAAGCTTTCTTT. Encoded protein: CASSALGRNTEAFF.

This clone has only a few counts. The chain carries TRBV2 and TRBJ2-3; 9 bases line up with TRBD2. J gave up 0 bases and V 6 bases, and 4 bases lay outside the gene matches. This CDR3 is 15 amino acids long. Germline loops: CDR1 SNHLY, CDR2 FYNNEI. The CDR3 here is CASRPTSGSTDTQYF. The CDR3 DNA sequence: TGTGCCAGCAGACCCACTAGCGGGAGCACAGATACGCAGTATTTT.

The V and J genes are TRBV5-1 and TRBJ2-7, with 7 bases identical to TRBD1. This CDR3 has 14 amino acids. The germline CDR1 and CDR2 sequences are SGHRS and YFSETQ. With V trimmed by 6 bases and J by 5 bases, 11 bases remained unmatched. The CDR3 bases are TGCGCCAGCACGAGGACAGGAGGTGAGGACGAGCAGTACTTC. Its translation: CASTRTGGEDEQYF.

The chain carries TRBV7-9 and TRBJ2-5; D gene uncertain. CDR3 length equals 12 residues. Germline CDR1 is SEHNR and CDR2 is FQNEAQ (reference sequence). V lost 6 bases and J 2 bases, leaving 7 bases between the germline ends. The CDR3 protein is CASSSFQETQYF. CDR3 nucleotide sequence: TGTGCCAGCAGTTCATTTCAAGAGACCCAGTACTTC.